Given below is one T cell receptor beta chain in context. Germline-derived CDR1 and CDR2 are SQVTM and ANQGSEA. Trimming pared 1 base from V and 8 bases from J, leaving 8 bases between. The CDR3 length is 11 residues. The record originates from a study of blood T cell repertoires in COVID-19. Whole-study context: The samples span acute and convalescent COVID-19 from the United States, Italy and Spain.

In the study's own analysis: Estimation of nucleated cell counts was performed using reference gene primer amplification. The data were produced by immunoSEQ multiplex PCR, yet TCRdb's version contains in-frame clones alone and is incomplete. That table is the source of V, J and clone size, and D and trimming were worked out from the DNA. The table shows approximately 490,000 clones, with 88% occurring only once. Recruits, aged roughly 18 to 89 years, lived in 25 or so US areas. For recovered donors of Cohort 3, there were two negative PCRs, clearance, or symptom resolution. The sequenced material came from PBMCs or T cells enriched from blood (not recorded which). The chain is built from TRBV29-1 and TRBJ1-2; D gene ambiguous. The sequence was collected from a woman aged 55-75 years who had recovered from COVID-19. CDR3 nucleotide sequence: TGCAGCGTTGAAGCAGGAAGGGGCTACACCTTC. Translated: CSVEAGRGYTF.